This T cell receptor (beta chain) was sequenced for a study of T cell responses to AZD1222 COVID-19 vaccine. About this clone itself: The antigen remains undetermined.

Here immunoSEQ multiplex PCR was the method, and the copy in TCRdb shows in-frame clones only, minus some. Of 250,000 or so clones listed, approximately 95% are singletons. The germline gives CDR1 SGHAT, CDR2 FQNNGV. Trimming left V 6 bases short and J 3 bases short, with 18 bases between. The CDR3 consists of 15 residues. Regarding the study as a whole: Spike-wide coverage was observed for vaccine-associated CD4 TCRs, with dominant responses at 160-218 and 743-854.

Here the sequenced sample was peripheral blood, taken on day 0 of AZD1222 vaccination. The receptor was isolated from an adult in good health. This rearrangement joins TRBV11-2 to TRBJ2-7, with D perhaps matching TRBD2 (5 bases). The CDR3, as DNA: TGTGCCAGCAGACCCTTTGTTACGGGGAACTACGAGCAGTACTTC. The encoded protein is CASRPFVTGNYEQYF.